This TCR beta chain emerged from a study of neurological immune-mediated disorders. cDNA was made by 5'RACE with 10-nucleotide random UMIs. In TCRdb, the 5' RACE reads were re-called with MiXCR into one record per CDR3 protein. The sample carries over 45,000 distinct CDR3 sequences, approximately 3% recorded once. Study-wide findings and caveats: There was no association between the multiple sclerosis repertoire cluster and any clinical or MRI feature. Expanded clones shared no identical CDR3 amino acid sequences across subjects, which suggested private TCR-beta repertoires in all groups.

This clonotype was seen many times. The antigen remains undetermined. V dropped 5 bases and J dropped 2 bases, with 10 bases sitting between them. The CDR3 loop spans 12 amino acids. The germline CDR1 and CDR2 sequences are DFQATT and SNEGSKA (reference sequence). The sample was PBMCs. The chain carries TRBV20-1 and TRBJ2-7, with unresolved D. The clonotype was recovered from a woman aged 45-65 years with multiple sclerosis. CDR3 sequence reads: CSAVDPPYEQYF. The CDR3 coding sequence is TGCAGTGCTGTTGACCCGCCCTACGAGCAGTACTTC.